Listed here is a single T cell receptor beta chain. This clone occurred once. The antigen it binds to is not known. Per-base qualities were not stored, and no clone one base away is much larger. From its cysteine to its phenylalanine, the CDR3 spans 16 amino acids. The read is trimmed to its CDR3 DNA, 48 bases read in frame from base 1. Deletion took 5 bases off V and 0 bases off J, with a span of 14 bases between the germline ends. The germline V gene yields SNHLY for CDR1 and FYNNEI for CDR2. The sample originates from a study of T cells after somatic rescue of genetic block (dated by TCRdb to about 2020). General notes on the study: The study assessed how robust, over the long term, a T-cell system was when the system had developed through somatic rescue of a genetic block in T-cell development.

The library was obtained by the immunoSEQ multiplex PCR assay. TCRdb retrieved this table from immuneACCESS and kept in-frame rearrangements only. Not all clones are present; in checked studies, unresolved V genes account for under half, and no reason is known for the remainder. Here the sample has 70,000 to 85,000 clones; roughly 91% occur a single time. 2.8% of the sample goes to the ten largest clones. The origin of this receptor is a man aged 25-45 years. The sample was peripheral blood mononuclear cells (PBMCs). The rearrangement joined TRBV2 to TRBJ2-1; the D segment could be TRBD2, given 6 matching bases. The CDR3 protein is CASSYLSGSSYNEQFF. In nucleotide form, the sequence is TGTGCCAGCAGTTACCTTAGCGGAAGCTCCTACAATGAGCAGTTCTTC.